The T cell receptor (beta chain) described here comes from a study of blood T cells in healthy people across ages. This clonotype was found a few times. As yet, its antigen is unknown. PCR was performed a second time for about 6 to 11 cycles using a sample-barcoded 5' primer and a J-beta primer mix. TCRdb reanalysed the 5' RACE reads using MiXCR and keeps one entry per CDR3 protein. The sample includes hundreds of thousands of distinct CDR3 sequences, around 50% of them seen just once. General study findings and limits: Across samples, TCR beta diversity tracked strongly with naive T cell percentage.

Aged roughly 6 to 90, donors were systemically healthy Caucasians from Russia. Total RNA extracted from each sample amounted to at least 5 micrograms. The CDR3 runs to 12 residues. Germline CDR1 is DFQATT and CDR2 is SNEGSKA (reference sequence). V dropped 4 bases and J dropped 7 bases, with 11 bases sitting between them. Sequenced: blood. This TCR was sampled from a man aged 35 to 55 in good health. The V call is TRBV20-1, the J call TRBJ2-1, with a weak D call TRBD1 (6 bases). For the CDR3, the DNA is TGCAGTGCTACCGGACAGATGAATGAGCAGTTCTTC. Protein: CSATGQMNEQFF.